The 22 T cell receptor beta chains below were found in one sample sequenced in a study of cytomegalovirus exposure and HLA in healthy donors (dated by TCRdb to about 2017). The method behind the library was the immunoSEQ multiplex PCR assay. A mixture of 60 forward primers for TCR Vbeta segments and 13 reverse primers for TCR Jbeta segments was used in the multiplex PCR. TCRdb carries this immuneACCESS record with in-frame sequences only. Its versions omit some clonotypes, under half of them owing to an unresolved V gene in the studies checked, with the rest unexplained. Recorded for this sample are around 150,000 clones; around 72% of them occurred a single time. The ten largest make up roughly 7.1% of the sample. The sequenced material came from PBMCs. The receptors stem from a man aged 40-50 years in good health and CMV-seropositive.

By frequency in the sample, this clone is medium-sized (0.01 to 0.1%). This CDR3 reads CASNMGAQIANYGYTF. CDR3 coding DNA: TGTGCCAGCAACATGGGGGCTCAGATAGCTAACTATGGCTACACCTTC. The chain employs TRBV5-6 and TRBJ1-2, with D possibly TRBD1 on 6 matching bases. V was trimmed by 6 bases and J by 0 bases, leaving 18 bases between them. From germline, CDR1 is SGHDT and CDR2 YYEEEE. This CDR3 is built from 16 residues.

This clone was counted only a few times. The J gene is TRBJ1-4, the V gene TRBV19; D is perhaps TRBD1 (5 bases). Trimming stripped 6 bases from V and 6 bases from J, with 17 bases between. The CDR3 contains 15 residues. The V gene's germline CDR1 is LNHDA and CDR2 SQIVND (reference sequence). The CDR3: CASRRRGGSYEKLFF. The CDR3 DNA follows: TGTGCCAGTAGGCGGCGGGGGGGATCTTATGAAAAACTGTTTTTT.

The chain combines TRBV6-5 with TRBJ1-3; D uncertain. There are 15 residues in the CDR3. CDR1 is MNHEY and CDR2 is SVGAGI in the germline V gene. With 6 bases removed from V and 3 bases from J, the gap between germline ends came to 15 bases. The CDR3 region is CASSRSGDSGNTIYF. The CDR3 nucleotides read TGTGCCAGCAGCCGAAGCGGGGATAGTGGAAACACCATATATTTT.

This clone is a singleton in its sample. The chain carries TRBV10-2 and TRBJ1-6, with TRBD1 matching over 9 bases. The CDR3 contains 16 residues. Germline V gene lookup returns CDR1 WSHSY and CDR2 SAAADI. Losses at the gene ends were 5 bases for V and 6 bases for J; bases not matched to a gene: 8. CDR3 sequence: CASSPTGGWGNSPLHF. CDR3 DNA sequence: TGCGCCAGCAGTCCCACAGGGGGCTGGGGTAATTCACCCCTCCACTTT.

The V call is TRBV18, the J call TRBJ2-7, with 9 positions matching TRBD1. V lost 6 bases and J lost 5; bases outside the gene matches: 11. CDR3 size: 15 residues. From germline, CDR1 is KGHSH and CDR2 LQKENI. As DNA, the CDR3 is TGTGCCAGCTCGGGACAGGGAACCTTCAGCGACGAGCAGTACTTC. Translated, it gives CASSGQGTFSDEQYF.

The gene calls are TRBV18 and TRBJ2-5; 7 nucleotides align to TRBD1. The J call may not be correct, given that the DNA end is closer to TRBJ2-7. The CDR3 length is 14 residues. The germline CDR1 and CDR2 sequences are KGHSH and LQKENI. CDR3 residues: CASSFWTGTYEQYF. The CDR3 coding sequence is TGTGCCAGCTCATTTTGGACAGGAACCTACGAGCAGTACTTC.

V is TRBV5-1 and J is TRBJ1-2, with 7 bases fitting TRBD1. With 0 bases clipped from V and 3 bases from J, the junction kept 8 bases outside the gene matches. CDR1 and CDR2 (germline): SGHRS, YFSETQ. This CDR3 has 16 amino acids. The CDR3 reads CASSLAGTEPDYGYTF. CDR3 DNA sequence: TGCGCCAGCAGCTTGGCAGGGACAGAGCCGGACTATGGCTACACCTTC. Full variable domain (rest looked up from reference TRBV5-1 and TRBJ1-2): KAGVTQTPRYLIKTRGQQVTLSCSPISGHRSVSWYQQTPGQGLQFLFEYFSETQRNKGNFPGRFSGRQFSNSRSEMNVSTLELGDSALYLCASSLAGTEPDYGYTFGSGTRLTVV.

A single count supports this clone. The chain joins TRBV7-9 to TRBJ1-6, with D hard to call. There are 12 residues in the CDR3. Trimming took off 3 bases at V and 9 bases at J, with 6 bases between the two ends. Germline V CDR1 and CDR2: SEHNR, FQNEAQ (reference sequence). For the CDR3, the DNA is TGTGCCAGCAGCTTGTTGAGTTCACCCCTCCACTTT. Protein: CASSLLSSPLHF. Looking up the rest from reference TRBV7-9 and TRBJ1-6 gives the full variable domain: DTGVSQNPRHKITKRGQNVTFRCDPISEHNRLYWYRQTLGQGPEFLTYFQNEAQLEKSRLLSDRFSAERPKGSFSTLEIQRTEQGDSAMYLCASSLLSSPLHFGNGTRLTVT.

CDR3 loop: CASLPRGGQTDTQYF. In nucleotides, the CDR3 is TGTGCCAGCCTACCTCGGGGGGGGCAGACAGATACGCAGTATTTT. This chain links TRBV27 with TRBJ2-3, with 8 bases fitting TRBD2. Trimming at V came to 8 bases and at J to 3 bases, leaving 10 bases not matched to a gene. Per the germline V gene, CDR1 is MNHEY and CDR2 is SMNVEV (reference sequence). The CDR3 runs 15 residues.

The chain couples TRBV2 to TRBJ1-1; 7 bases are shared with TRBD1. The germline V gene encodes CDR1 SNHLY and CDR2 FYNNEI. This CDR3 contains 14 residues. Trimming removed 0 bases from V and 11 bases from J; junction bases left unmatched: 9. CDR3 coding DNA: TGTGCCAGCAGTGAAGCGGGGATCAGGGACAGCGCTTTCTTT. This gives the protein CASSEAGIRDSAFF. The full variable domain, with the rest looked up from reference TRBV2 and TRBJ1-1, is EPEVTQTPSHQVTQMGQEVILRCVPISNHLYFYWYRQILGQKVEFLVSFYNNEISEKSEIFDDQFSVERPDGSNFTLKIRSTKLEDSAMYFCASSEAGIRDSAFFGQGTRLTVV.

The chain links TRBV6-6 to TRBJ1-2, with 9 nucleotides matching TRBD1. There are 13 residues in the CDR3. The V and J ends lost 5 bases and 8 bases, in that order; junction bases with no gene match: 6. Germline-derived CDR1 and CDR2 are MNHNY and SVGAGI (reference sequence). The CDR3 region is CASSPGQGGGYTF. The DNA of the CDR3 is TGTGCCAGCAGTCCGGGACAGGGAGGCGGCTACACCTTC.

J is TRBJ1-6 and V is TRBV18; TRBD1 matches 7 bases. CDR1 is KGHSH and CDR2 is LQKENI in the germline V gene. The CDR3 contains 15 residues. V lost 3 bases and J lost 7; bases outside the gene matches: 6. In DNA form, the CDR3 reads TGTGCCAGCTCACCGACAGGGTCTAGCAATTCACCCCTCCACTTT. Protein product: CASSPTGSSNSPLHF.

The chain's CDR3 is CATRGGSGANVLTF. In DNA, the CDR3 is TGTGCCACGAGGGGGGGGTCTGGGGCCAACGTCCTGACTTTC. V and J are TRBV19 and TRBJ2-6, with D perhaps matching TRBD2 (7 bases). V lost 10 bases and J 1 base, leaving 11 bases between the germline ends. This CDR3 comprises 14 residues. From germline, CDR1 is LNHDA and CDR2 SQIVND (reference sequence). Full variable domain (remainder filled in from reference TRBV19 and TRBJ2-6): DGGITQSPKYLFRKEGQNVTLSCEQNLNHDAMYWYRQDPGQGLRLIYYSQIVNDFQKGDIAEGYSVSREKKESFPLTVTSAQKNPTAFYLCATRGGSGANVLTFGAGSRLTVL.

The chain is built from TRBV9 and TRBJ2-7; the D gene is possibly TRBD1 (5 bases). V lost 2 bases and J lost 5, with 14 bases in between. Germline CDR1 and CDR2: SGDLS and YYNGEE. The length of the CDR3 is 14 residues. CDR3 sequence (DNA): TGTGCCAGCAGCGTTGGCAGGGCGAAGGACGAGCAGTACTTC. Protein: CASSVGRAKDEQYF.

This clone was counted once. This chain links TRBV19 with TRBJ2-1; TRBD1 might be the D (5 bases). Trimming stripped 3 bases from V and 5 bases from J, with 11 bases between. Germline CDR1 LNHDA, CDR2 SQIVND (reference sequence). This CDR3 is 14 amino acids long. The CDR3 sequence: CASSISRVNNEQFF. CDR3 sequence (DNA): TGTGCCAGTAGTATCAGCAGGGTAAACAATGAGCAGTTCTTC. Supplemented by reference TRBV19 and TRBJ2-1, the full variable domain reads DGGITQSPKYLFRKEGQNVTLSCEQNLNHDAMYWYRQDPGQGLRLIYYSQIVNDFQKGDIAEGYSVSREKKESFPLTVTSAQKNPTAFYLCASSISRVNNEQFFGPGTRLTVL.

The chain's CDR3 is CASSRSGGSSYEQYF. DNA for the CDR3: TGTGCCAGCAGCAGAAGCGGGGGGTCCTCCTACGAGCAGTACTTC. The V call is TRBV27, the J call TRBJ2-7, with 9 bases that match TRBD2. Germline-derived CDR1 and CDR2 are MNHEY and SMNVEV (reference sequence). J lost 0 bases, V lost 6 bases, and 6 bases had no gene match. The CDR3 runs 15 residues.

V gene TRBV7-3 combines with J gene TRBJ2-3; D remains ambiguous. The germline CDR1 and CDR2 sequences are SGHTA and FQGTGA. The CDR3 totals 14 residues. V shed 0 bases and J shed 4 bases, with 8 bases lying between them. The CDR3 coding sequence is TGTGCCAGCAGCTTAACCCCTATCGCAGATACGCAGTATTTT. Its translation is CASSLTPIADTQYF.

The V gene is TRBV6-5, the J gene TRBJ1-2; D uncertain. Germline lookup yields CDR1 MNHEY and CDR2 SVGAGI. CDR3 length: 13 residues. Deletions cut 0 bases from V and 7 bases from J, with 9 bases between. The CDR3 sequence is CASSYSESGGYTF. CDR3 DNA: TGTGCCAGCAGTTACTCGGAGTCGGGTGGCTACACCTTC.

This chain uses TRBV5-8 with TRBJ2-6; possibly TRBD2 for D (5 bases). This CDR3 is built from 15 residues. The germline gives CDR1 SGHTS, CDR2 YDEGEE. Between the trimmed V and J ends, which lost 0 bases and 4 bases, there was a span of 8 bases. The CDR3 reads CASSLVGVGANVLTF. In DNA form, the CDR3 reads TGTGCCAGCAGCTTGGTCGGGGTGGGGGCCAACGTCCTGACTTTC.

A few counts support this clone. The chain recombines TRBV5-5 with TRBJ2-2, with D uncertain. The CDR3 sequence is 15 residues long. V was pared by 0 bases and J by 7 bases, with 13 bases between. CDR1 SGHKS and CDR2 YYEKEE come from the germline V gene (reference sequence). The CDR3, as DNA: TGTGCCAGCAGCTTGGCCGCAGGATCCATCGGGGAGCTGTTTTTT. Residues: CASSLAAGSIGELFF.

This chain joins TRBV6-5 and TRBJ1-5, with D unresolved. The CDR3 contains 14 residues. Deletions cut 2 bases from V and 2 bases from J, with 7 bases between. CDR1 is MNHEY and CDR2 is SVGAGI in the germline V gene. This chain's CDR3 is CASSYVRGNQPQHF. CDR3 sequence (DNA): TGTGCCAGCAGTTACGTCCGGGGCAATCAGCCCCAGCATTTT.

V is TRBV9 and J is TRBJ2-7, with 7 bases identical to TRBD1. Germline CDR1 and CDR2: SGDLS and YYNGEE. The V and J ends lost 0 bases and 3 bases, in that order; junction bases with no gene match: 6. This CDR3 is 15 amino acids long. The CDR3 DNA reads as TGTGCCAGCAGCGTAGCCGGGACAGCTGACTACGAGCAGTACTTC. This sequence encodes CASSVAGTADYEQYF.